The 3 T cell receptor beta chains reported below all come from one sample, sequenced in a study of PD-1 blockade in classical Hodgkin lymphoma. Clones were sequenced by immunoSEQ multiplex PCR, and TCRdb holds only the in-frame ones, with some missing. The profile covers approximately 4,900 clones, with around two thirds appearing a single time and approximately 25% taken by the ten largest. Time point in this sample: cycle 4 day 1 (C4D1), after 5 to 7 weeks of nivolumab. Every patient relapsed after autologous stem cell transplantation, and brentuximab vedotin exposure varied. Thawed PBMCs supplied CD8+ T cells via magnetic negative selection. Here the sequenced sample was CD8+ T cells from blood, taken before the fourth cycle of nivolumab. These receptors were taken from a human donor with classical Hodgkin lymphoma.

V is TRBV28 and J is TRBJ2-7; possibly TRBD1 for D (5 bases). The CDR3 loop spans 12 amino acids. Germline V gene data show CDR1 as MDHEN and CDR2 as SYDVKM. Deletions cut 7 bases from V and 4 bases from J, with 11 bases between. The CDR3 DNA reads TGTGCCAGCACCCTCCAGGGTTACGAGCAGTACTTC. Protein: CASTLQGYEQYF.

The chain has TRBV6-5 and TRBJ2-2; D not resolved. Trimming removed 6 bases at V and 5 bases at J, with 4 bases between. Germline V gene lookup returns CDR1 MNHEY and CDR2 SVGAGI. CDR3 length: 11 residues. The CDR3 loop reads CASSTTGELFF. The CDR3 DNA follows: TGTGCCAGCAGCACTACCGGGGAGCTGTTTTTT.

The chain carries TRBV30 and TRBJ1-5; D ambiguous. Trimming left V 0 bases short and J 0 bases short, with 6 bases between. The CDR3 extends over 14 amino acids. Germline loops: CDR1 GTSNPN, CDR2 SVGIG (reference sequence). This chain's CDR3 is CAWSVAHSNQPQHF. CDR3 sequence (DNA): TGTGCCTGGAGTGTGGCACATAGCAATCAGCCCCAGCATTTT.